This TCR beta chain is drawn from a study of shared clonotypes between healthy human individuals. Trimming removed 5 bases from V and 0 bases from J, with 17 bases in between. From germline, CDR1 is WNHNN and CDR2 SYGVQD (reference sequence). The CDR3 consists of 16 residues. Findings of the study overall: A few donors had about 5.1% of their naive CD4 clonotypes in common. Naive subsets, compared against memory subsets, generally had larger estimated richness values.

CD45RO-negative, CCR7-selected cells formed the naive CD8 fraction, which excluded terminally differentiated effector memory CD45RA+ cells. Turning to this clone: As yet, its antigen is unknown.

The data were produced by immunoSEQ multiplex PCR, yet TCRdb's version contains in-frame clones alone and is incomplete. The sample holds about 2.2 million clones, about 93% seen once. What was sequenced was naive CD8+ T cells from PBMCs. The sequence was obtained from a man between 18 and 29 years old in good health. Some clones in this sample may be carry-over from other donors' samples. V usage is TRBV10-1 and J usage is TRBJ2-7; D is possibly TRBD1 (6 bases). CDR3 protein: CASSPARTALSYEQYF. The CDR3 bases are TGCGCCAGCAGTCCCGCCAGGACAGCCCTCTCCTACGAGCAGTACTTC.